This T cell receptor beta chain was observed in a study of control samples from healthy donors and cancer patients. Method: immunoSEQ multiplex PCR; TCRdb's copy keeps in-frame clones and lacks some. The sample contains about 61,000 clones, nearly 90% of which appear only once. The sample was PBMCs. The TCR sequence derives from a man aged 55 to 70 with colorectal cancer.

The CDR3 spells CASSYTSGGAETQYF. Here the CDR3 DNA reads TGTGCCAGCAGTTACACTAGCGGGGGGGCAGAGACCCAGTACTTC. The V gene is TRBV6-2 or TRBV6-3, the J gene TRBJ2-5, with 13 bases lining up with TRBD2. V dropped 2 bases and J dropped 4; count of bases not matched to a gene: 1. Germline V gene data show CDR1 as MNHEY and CDR2 as SVGEGT. This CDR3 contains 15 residues.